These T cell receptor beta chains were read from a single sample in a study of T cell responses to AZD1222 COVID-19 vaccine. Only in-frame clones appear in the TCRdb table, and some are missing; sequencing was by immunoSEQ multiplex PCR. The sample contains approximately 130,000 clones, 80% to 95% of which appear only once. The sequenced sample was peripheral blood, obtained 28 days after the second dose of the MenACWY control vaccine. These receptors were collected from an adult who received the MenACWY meningococcal vaccine as a control. Each CDR3 is given with its conserved first and last residue. A D gene is named only where the DNA matches it firmly. The listing skips clone size in some rows; elsewhere it reads once, few, many or a size class.

DNA,CDR3,V,D,size,J
TGTGCCAGCAGCTCACAGGGGGTAGGGGAGCTGTTTTTT,CASSSQGVGELFF,TRBV12-3/TRBV12-4,TRBD1,.,TRBJ2-2
TGTGCCAGCAGCCTGGGACAGGGGATGAACACTGAAGCTTTCTTT,CASSLGQGMNTEAFF,TRBV3-1/TRBV3-2,TRBD1,.,TRBJ1-1
TGTGCCAGTAGTATAGGAAGCAGGGGCTCCTACAATGAGCAGTTCTTC,CASSIGSRGSYNEQFF,TRBV19,.,.,TRBJ2-1
TGCGCCAGCAGCATGGAGGACAGGGAAAGCTCCTACGAGCAGTACTTC,CASSMEDRESSYEQYF,TRBV4-1,TRBD1,.,TRBJ2-7
TGTGCCAGCTCACCACCCCCGGGACAGACTAATACTAACTATGGCTACACCTTC,CASSPPPGQTNTNYGYTF,TRBV18,TRBD1,.,TRBJ1-2
TGCGCCGTCCGGGGGAATACAGCACAAGAGACCCAGTACTTC,CAVRGNTAQETQYF,TRBV5-1,.,.,TRBJ2-5
TGCGCCAGCAGCTTGGCCGGGGGGGCGGTCGAGCAGTACTTC,CASSLAGGAVEQYF,TRBV5-1,TRBD2,.,TRBJ2-7
TGTGCCAGCAGTGAAACCGGGGGCACGGCAGATACGCAGTATTTT,CASSETGGTADTQYF,TRBV6-4,.,.,TRBJ2-3
TGTGCCAGCAGTCCCGGACTAGTATTCGTCGACGAGCAGTACTTC,CASSPGLVFVDEQYF,TRBV27,TRBD2,few,TRBJ2-7
TGTGCCAGCAGTAGGCGGCAGCCCCAGCATTTT,CASSRRQPQHF,TRBV7-7,.,.,TRBJ1-5
TGTGCCAGCCCTAAACACACAGATCTCCAAGAGACCCAGTACTTC,CASPKHTDLQETQYF,TRBV6-5,.,.,TRBJ2-5
TGTGCCAGAAGATCGACAGGGGTCAGCAATCAGCCCCAGCATTTT,CARRSTGVSNQPQHF,TRBV5-3,TRBD1,.,TRBJ1-5
TGTGCCAGCAGCCCCCTGACTAGCGGCTACTACGAGCAGTACTTC,CASSPLTSGYYEQYF,TRBV14,TRBD2,.,TRBJ2-7
TGTGCCAGCAGTTACAGTGGAGGCGGCTACACCTTC,CASSYSGGGYTF,TRBV6-2/TRBV6-3,.,few,TRBJ1-2
TGTGCCAGCACCATTACGGGCTCTAGAAGTCCCTACGAGCAGTACTTC,CASTITGSRSPYEQYF,TRBV28,.,.,TRBJ2-7
TGCGCCAGCAGCTTCTCTAGCGGGGGGACGGCCAATGAGCAGTTCTTC,CASSFSSGGTANEQFF,TRBV4-3,TRBD2,.,TRBJ2-1
TGTGCCAGCAGCTTAGGGAGGGGAGATACGCAGTATTTT,CASSLGRGDTQYF,TRBV7-9,.,.,TRBJ2-3
TGTGCCAGCAGTTTATTCGGGTACACTGAAGCTTTCTTT,CASSLFGYTEAFF,TRBV28,.,.,TRBJ1-1
TGTGCCAGCAGCTTGTGGACTAGCGGGAGGGCCAGGTACAATGAGCAGTTCTTC,CASSLWTSGRARYNEQFF,TRBV7-6,TRBD2,.,TRBJ2-1
TGCAGCGTTGTGGGGACCACGGACAGGGCAGGTGGAAACACCATATATTTT,CSVVGTTDRAGGNTIYF,TRBV29-1,TRBD1,few,TRBJ1-3
TGTGCCAGCAGTGATTTAGGGGGACAGGGGGCCCCTGAAGCTTTCTTT,CASSDLGGQGAPEAFF,TRBV2,TRBD1,.,TRBJ1-1
TGTGCCAGCAGTCTTAATAACCGGGCCTACTACAATGAGCAGTTCTTC,CASSLNNRAYYNEQFF,TRBV7-6,.,.,TRBJ2-1
TGTGCCAGCAGCAGATACGGGGGCAGCCAAGAGACCCAGTACTTC,CASSRYGGSQETQYF,TRBV7-2,.,.,TRBJ2-5
TGTGCCAGCAGTTACCGGGTTCCAAACCTCCACTTT,CASSYRVPNLHF,TRBV6-2/TRBV6-3,.,.,TRBJ1-6
TGTGCCAGCAACGATTGGGGGGGACTAGGGGCGGAGACCCAGTACTTC,CASNDWGGLGAETQYF,TRBV5-5,TRBD2,.,TRBJ2-5
TGTGCCAGCAGCCAGGGACTAGCGGGAAGGACTCGGTACGAGCAGTACTTC,CASSQGLAGRTRYEQYF,TRBV27,TRBD2,.,TRBJ2-7
TGCGCCAGCAGCCCGCAGACAGGAGCCAAAAACATTCAGTACTTC,CASSPQTGAKNIQYF,TRBV5-1,.,.,TRBJ2-4
TGTGCCAGCAGCTTAGTTGGGGGGCACCCTGAAGCTTTCTTT,CASSLVGGHPEAFF,TRBV7-9,.,.,TRBJ1-1
TGTGCCAGCAGCAATGGGACAGGGAATCAGCCCCAGCATTTT,CASSNGTGNQPQHF,TRBV13,TRBD1,.,TRBJ1-5
TGTGCCAGCAGTCCCCCGGGGAGTAGCAATCAGCCCCAGCATTTT,CASSPPGSSNQPQHF,TRBV25-1,.,.,TRBJ1-5
TGTGCCAGCAGCTGGGGGACTAGCGGGAGAGGTGAGCAGTTCTTC,CASSWGTSGRGEQFF,TRBV5-4,TRBD2,.,TRBJ2-1
TGTGCCAGCAGCGGAGAAAATAATTCACCCCTCCACTTT,CASSGENNSPLHF,TRBV5-4,.,.,TRBJ1-6
TGTGCCAGCTCACCACGGGGACAGGGGTTCGAGAACACTGAAGCTTTCTTT,CASSPRGQGFENTEAFF,TRBV18,TRBD1,.,TRBJ1-1
TGTGCCACCAGCACAAGGACAGGGAGGGGTCAGCCCCAGCATTTT,CATSTRTGRGQPQHF,TRBV15,TRBD1,.,TRBJ1-5
TGCGCCAGCAGTCAATCCCGGGCAGACAAGAACACTGAAGCTTTCTTT,CASSQSRADKNTEAFF,TRBV23-1,.,.,TRBJ1-1
TGTGCCAGCAGTTTTGGGAGGGGAGGCTACGAGCAGTACTTC,CASSFGRGGYEQYF,TRBV27,TRBD2,once,TRBJ2-7
TGTGCCAGCAGCCTTCGGACTAGCGGGGGGGCAGAGGAGCAGTTCTTC,CASSLRTSGGAEEQFF,TRBV3-1/TRBV3-2,TRBD2,.,TRBJ2-1
TGTGCCACCAGCATAACAGGGTTTGAGCAGTTCTTC,CATSITGFEQFF,TRBV15,.,.,TRBJ2-1
TGTGCCAGCAGTTCCTTGACAGGGGGCTTCTCCTACAATGAGCAGTTCTTC,CASSSLTGGFSYNEQFF,TRBV28,TRBD1,once,TRBJ2-1
TGTGCCAGCAGCTTGGCGGCAGATACGCAGTATTTT,CASSLAADTQYF,TRBV5-6,.,once,TRBJ2-3
TGTGCCAGCAGCTTGGGCAGAAGCAATCAGCCCCAGCATTTT,CASSLGRSNQPQHF,TRBV5-6,.,.,TRBJ1-5
TGTGCCAGCAGCCAAGATGTTACGGGACAGAGCTCCGATCAGCCCCAGCATTTT,CASSQDVTGQSSDQPQHF,TRBV3-1/TRBV3-2,TRBD1,.,TRBJ1-5
TGTGCCAGCACCCCGGACCGAGGAGGGACCCAGTACTTC,CASTPDRGGTQYF,TRBV6-2/TRBV6-3,.,.,TRBJ2-5
TGTGCCAGCAGCGAAGGGGACTCAATAGATACGCAGTATTTT,CASSEGDSIDTQYF,TRBV7-7,.,.,TRBJ2-3
TGTGCCAGCAGCCAGGGACCGCTAGGCTACACCTTC,CASSQGPLGYTF,TRBV5-5,.,.,TRBJ1-2
TGTGCCAGCAGCTTGGGCGGGCTATCATACGAGCAGTACTTC,CASSLGGLSYEQYF,TRBV7-6,.,.,TRBJ2-7
TGTGCCAGCAGTGACCCGGGACAGATCAATCAGCCCCAGCATTTT,CASSDPGQINQPQHF,TRBV6-1,TRBD1,few,TRBJ1-5
TGTGCCAGCAGCCTAGAGGGGACTAGCGGGAGGTTCTACAATGAGCAGTTCTTC,CASSLEGTSGRFYNEQFF,TRBV7-3,TRBD2,.,TRBJ2-1
TGCAGCGCCCAGAGGGGGTCTAGCACAGATACGCAGTATTTT,CSAQRGSSTDTQYF,TRBV29-1,.,.,TRBJ2-3
TGTGCCAGCAGCTTAGGGGGTGTGCACACTGAAGCTTTCTTT,CASSLGGVHTEAFF,TRBV7-2,.,few,TRBJ1-1
TGTGCCAGCAGCCAAGCCCAGACAGGGCGGGGTGAGCAGTTCTTC,CASSQAQTGRGEQFF,TRBV3-1/TRBV3-2,.,.,TRBJ2-1
TGCAGCGTTGAAGATCGTCCAGGGGGCTACACCTTC,CSVEDRPGGYTF,TRBV29-1,.,.,TRBJ1-2